This paragraph covers one TCR beta chain sequence. The data originate from a study of blood T cell repertoires in COVID-19. Turning to the study itself: Italy, Spain and the United States were the sources of the convalescent and acute COVID-19 samples. Sample material is recorded as cDNA or gDNA derived from T cells, B-cell-depleted T cells, or PBMCs.

Per the original data handling: Counts of nucleated cells, estimated from reference gene primer amplification, were obtained. Profiling relied on immunoSEQ multiplex PCR, and the TCRdb table lists in-frame clones only, not all of them. V, J and clone size derive from that table, while D and trimming were established from the DNA sequence. The sample shows 200,000 to 250,000 clones, around 86% of them seen only once. Input material: peripheral blood. The sequence was obtained from a woman aged 30 to 39 who had recovered from COVID-19.

This CDR3 is CASSQASATYNEQFF. The CDR3 bases are TGTGCCAGCAGCCAAGCTAGCGCTACCTACAATGAGCAGTTCTTC. J is TRBJ2-1 and V is TRBV3-1 (or the pseudogene TRBV3-2); TRBD2 might be the D (6 bases). This CDR3 region has 15 residues. CDR1 and CDR2 (germline): LGHDT, YNNKEL (reference sequence). With 1 base removed from V and 2 bases from J, the gap between germline ends came to 9 bases.